The rows below give T cell receptor beta chains drawn from one sample of a study of blood T cells in healthy people across ages. TCRdb reprocessed the 5' RACE reads via MiXCR and lists one record per CDR3 protein. The sample comprises about 1.5 million distinct CDR3 sequences, under 55% of which are singletons, and 4% rests with the top ten. Sequencing used blood. These receptors all come from a woman aged 18-29 years in good health. CDR3s include the opening cysteine and the closing phenylalanine or tryptophan. The order of the fields is V gene, J gene, clone size, D gene, CDR3 protein, CDR3 DNA. D genes are given only for firm matches. A clone size is listed for some rows: how often the clone was seen (once, few, many), or a class if it is expanded.

>TRBV7-2|TRBJ1-6|few|TRBD1
CASSSAQTGRGSPLHF
TGTGCCAGCAGCTCGGCCCAGACAGGGAGGGGTTCACCCCTCCACTTT
>TRBV28|TRBJ2-3|NA|NA
CASSPSGPQTRTDTQYF
TGTGCCAGCAGTCCCTCGGGCCCCCAGACCCGCACAGATACGCAGTATTTT
>TRBV5-1|TRBJ1-2|NA|TRBD1
CTSSLGQTYYGYTF
TGCACCAGCAGCTTGGGACAGACCTACTATGGCTACACCTTC
>TRBV18|TRBJ1-6|once|NA
CASSPDARYSPLHF
TGTGCCAGCTCACCCGACGCGAGGTATTCACCCCTCCACTTT
>TRBV20-1|TRBJ1-2|NA|TRBD1
CSATKRDRGESYTF
TGCAGTGCAACCAAGAGGGACAGGGGAGAGAGCTACACCTTC
>TRBV29-1|TRBJ1-1|NA|NA
CSVERDIGVEAFF
TGCAGCGTTGAAAGGGACATAGGGGTAGAAGCTTTCTTT
>TRBV6-5|TRBJ2-3|NA|NA
CASSQWRGWRTDTQYF
TGTGCCAGCAGCCAGTGGCGGGGTTGGCGCACAGATACGCAGTATTTT
>TRBV27|TRBJ2-1|NA|TRBD1
CASSWAGTGGYNEQFF
TGTGCCAGCAGTTGGGCCGGGACAGGGGGATACAATGAGCAGTTCTTC
>TRBV28|TRBJ2-1|NA|NA
CASSLATGYINNEQFF
TGTGCCAGCAGTTTAGCTACAGGGTATATCAACAATGAGCAGTTCTTC
>TRBV7-9|TRBJ1-1|few|NA
CASSTDRKNTEAFF
TGTGCCAGCAGCACGGACAGAAAGAACACTGAAGCTTTCTTT
>TRBV12-3/TRBV12-4|TRBJ2-3|few|NA
CASSFSSNLLVQYF
TGTGCCAGCAGTTTCAGTAGTAACCTCCTCGTGCAGTATTTT
>TRBV7-6|TRBJ2-2|NA|NA
CASSFGEVHTGELFF
TGTGCCAGCAGCTTTGGAGAGGTCCACACCGGGGAGCTGTTTTTT
>TRBV20-1|TRBJ1-5|NA|NA
CSARRQGSNQPQHF
TGCAGTGCTAGGAGGCAGGGGAGCAATCAGCCCCAGCATTTT
>TRBV6-2/TRBV6-3|TRBJ2-5|NA|NA
CASSYLVGRSNEQYF
TGTGCCAGCAGTTATTTGGTGGGGAGGTCCAATGAGCAGTACTTC
>TRBV20-1|TRBJ2-3|once|NA
CSAQSGFTDTQYF
TGCAGTGCTCAGAGCGGGTTCACAGATACGCAGTATTTT
>TRBV20-1|TRBJ2-1|NA|TRBD2
CSASPGWLPSGGAVEETQFF
TGCAGTGCGAGCCCCGGATGGTTACCTAGCGGGGGGGCCGTAGAAGAGACCCAGTTCTTC
>TRBV10-3|TRBJ1-1|NA|NA
CAFSPEGGGTEAFF
TGTGCCTTCTCCCCCGAGGGGGGAGGGACTGAAGCTTTCTTT
>TRBV29-1|TRBJ2-1|many|TRBD2
CSVGLAGGPNEQFF
TGCAGCGTAGGACTAGCGGGAGGGCCTAATGAGCAGTTCTTC
>TRBV7-9|TRBJ1-2|NA|NA
CASSLLPLGQINYGYTF
TGTGCCAGCAGCTTGCTCCCTTTAGGACAGATTAACTATGGCTACACCTTC
>TRBV20-1|TRBJ1-4|few|TRBD1
CSAPDRGMEKLFF
TGCAGTGCTCCGGACAGGGGCATGGAAAAACTGTTTTTT
>TRBV7-9|TRBJ2-7|NA|NA
CASSLSTGLTYEQYF
TGTGCCAGCAGCTTGTCGACAGGACTCACCTACGAGCAGTACTTC
>TRBV7-3|TRBJ2-3|few|NA
CASSLSGPVRDTQYF
TGTGCCAGCAGCCTTAGCGGCCCCGTGCGGGATACGCAGTATTTT
>TRBV7-6|TRBJ2-1|few|TRBD1
CASSSGQGMNEQFF
TGTGCCAGCAGCTCAGGACAGGGTATGAATGAGCAGTTCTTC
>TRBV12-3/TRBV12-4|TRBJ2-1|NA|NA
CASRAPGPHFYNEQFF
TGTGCCAGCAGGGCTCCGGGACCACACTTTTACAATGAGCAGTTCTTC
>TRBV20-1|TRBJ2-3|NA|TRBD1
CSAPRDRATDTQYF
TGCAGTGCACCTCGGGACAGGGCCACAGATACGCAGTATTTT
>TRBV5-1|TRBJ2-7|NA|TRBD2
CASSLDSSGDYEQYF
TGCGCCAGCAGCTTGGATTCCAGCGGGGACTACGAGCAGTACTTC
>TRBV3-1|TRBJ2-7|NA|NA
CASSPHRVDEQYF
TGTGCCAGCAGCCCCCATCGGGTTGATGAGCAGTACTTC